The 6 T cell receptor beta chains given below trace back to one sample, sequenced in a study of blood T cell repertoires in COVID-19. Repertoires were generated with immunoSEQ multiplex PCR, while TCRdb's copy carries only in-frame clones and drops some. This table has roughly 74,000 clones, 84% appearing once. Sample: peripheral blood. Receptor source: a man between 70 and 80 years old with acute or convalescent COVID-19.

This chain uses TRBV2 with TRBJ2-1; D may be TRBD2 (5 bases). The CDR3 consists of 14 residues. V dropped 3 bases and J dropped 3 bases, with 9 bases sitting between them. The V gene's germline CDR1 is SNHLY and CDR2 FYNNEI. The CDR3, as DNA: TGTGCCAGCAGTGACCCTAGCATCTACAATGAGCAGTTCTTC. Translating it yields CASSDPSIYNEQFF.

Points on this clone: The same CDR3 is also encoded by other DNA sequences in this sample. CDR3 coding DNA: TGTGCCATCAGTGAGTCGAGGGCTAACTATGGCTACACCTTC. Protein sequence: CAISESRANYGYTF. This sequence joins TRBV10-3 and TRBJ1-2; D not resolved. CDR1 is ENHRY, CDR2 SYGVKD, per germline. This CDR3 is built from 14 residues. Trimming stripped 0 bases from V and 0 bases from J, with 5 bases between.

V is TRBV6-5 and J is TRBJ1-2, with 7 bases that match TRBD1. Germline CDR1 and CDR2: MNHEY and SVGAGI. J gave up 5 bases and V 6 bases, and 9 bases lay outside the gene matches. The length of the CDR3 is 14 residues. The CDR3 region has the DNA TGTGCCAGCAGCCCGGGACAGCGGAGATATGGCTACACCTTC. Protein sequence: CASSPGQRRYGYTF.

The chain couples TRBV27 to TRBJ2-1, with unresolved D. Germline V lookup: CDR1 MNHEY, CDR2 SMNVEV (reference sequence). The V and J ends lost 2 bases and 0 bases respectively, with 11 bases between them. The CDR3 has 16 amino acids. The CDR3 region is CASSLRGFSSYNEQFF. The CDR3 DNA sequence: TGTGCCAGCAGTTTAAGAGGCTTCAGCTCCTACAATGAGCAGTTCTTC.

The V call is TRBV3-1 (or the pseudogene TRBV3-2), the J call TRBJ2-7; tentatively, D is TRBD2 (5 bases). CDR1 and CDR2 from the germline V gene are LGHDT and YNNKEL (reference sequence). With 1 base removed from V and 7 bases from J, the gap between germline ends came to 11 bases. This CDR3 region has 13 residues. The CDR3 DNA follows: TGTGCCAGCAGCCAAGGGGCGGGTGGGGAGCAGTACTTC. It yields the protein CASSQGAGGEQYF.

V usage is TRBV6-1 and J usage is TRBJ1-6; 9 positions agree with TRBD1. The V gene end was trimmed by 2 bases and the J gene end by 10 bases; junction bases not matched to a gene: 9. The CDR3 extends over 16 amino acids. Germline V gives CDR1 MNHNS, CDR2 SASEGT. The CDR3 here is CASSERAGQGRSPLHF. The CDR3 DNA follows: TGTGCCAGCAGTGAAAGGGCGGGACAGGGAAGGTCACCCCTCCACTTT.